This TCR beta chain was sequenced in a study of blood T cells in healthy people across ages. Extraction yielded at least 5 micrograms of total RNA per sample. Trimming removed 8 bases from V and 6 bases from J, with 20 bases in between. This CDR3 is 15 amino acids long. Then a second PCR, running about 7 to 11 cycles, was carried out with a sample-barcoded 5' primer and a J-beta primer mix. TCRdb used MiXCR to reprocess the 5' RACE reads, holding one entry per CDR3 protein. Altogether approximately 900,000 distinct CDR3 sequences are present, just under 30% being singletons, with the ten largest covering roughly a tenth. Another study also made use of these data, one on T cells of mothers and their children. As that report states: No persistent microchimeric T cell clones were detected at 95 to 100 clones per million clonotypes sensitivity.

The chain combines TRBV12-3 or TRBV12-4 with TRBJ2-1; D is perhaps TRBD1 or TRBD2 (5 bases each). Specimen: blood. The TCR was taken from a woman in her 40s in good health. CDR3 nucleotides: TGTGCCAGCTCCCATGAACGGGGCCGTACCAATGAGCAGTTCTTC. Protein: CASSHERGRTNEQFF.